This TCR beta chain was documented in a study of T-cell reconstitution after alpha-beta-depleted transplantation in children. Study-wide results and caveats: One year after transplant, T-cell counts and diversity came mostly from newly produced T cells. Expanded graft clones, several hundred of them, were reportedly the source of alpha-beta T cells about two months after transplant. Some patients' high day-60 TCRbeta diversity was attributed to recipient cells surviving conditioning.

This clonotype was observed a handful of times. The antigen is not known. The CDR3 covers 13 residues. The V end was cut by 3 bases, the J end by 12 bases, with 17 bases between. The V gene's germline CDR1 is MNHEY and CDR2 SVGEGT. For TCRbeta, the library was prepared with unique molecular identifiers. MiXCR, applied by TCRdb to the PCR reads, yields one record per CDR3 protein. Of approximately 980,000 distinct CDR3 sequences listed, roughly 29% are singletons. The starting material was PBMCs, mostly from graft donor cells, obtained 360 days after TCRalphabeta/CD19-depleted stem cell transplant. The chain carries TRBV6-2 or TRBV6-3 and TRBJ1-2; D is unclear. The receptor's source is a boy under two years old who had a stem cell transplant for SCID, so the T cells may come from the graft donor. CDR3: CASSYPLHGMNTF. Written as DNA, the CDR3 is TGTGCCAGCAGTTATCCCCTACACGGAATGAACACCTTC.